The 32 T cell receptor beta chains listed next were all sequenced from one sample in a study of blood T cell repertoires in COVID-19. Sequenced by immunoSEQ multiplex PCR; TCRdb stores in-frame clones only, minus some. The sample holds under 250,000 clones, around 86% seen once. Sequenced input: peripheral blood. These receptors all stem from a man between 60 and 75 years old who had recovered from COVID-19.

The V gene is TRBV19, the J gene TRBJ1-2; 9 bases map to TRBD1. Germline V CDR1 and CDR2: LNHDA, SQIVND (reference sequence). J gave up 4 bases and V 5 bases, and 5 bases lay outside the gene matches. The CDR3 has 14 residues. CDR3 amino acids: CASSPGTGPYGYTF. CDR3 in DNA: TGTGCCAGTAGTCCCGGGACAGGGCCCTATGGCTACACCTTC. Supplemented by reference TRBV19 and TRBJ1-2, the full variable domain reads DGGITQSPKYLFRKEGQNVTLSCEQNLNHDAMYWYRQDPGQGLRLIYYSQIVNDFQKGDIAEGYSVSREKKESFPLTVTSAQKNPTAFYLCASSPGTGPYGYTFGSGTRLTVV.

The V call is TRBV21-1, the J call TRBJ2-3; no check of the table's D call, TRBD1, against the DNA was made. TRBV21-1 is described as a pseudogene. The CDR3 length is 15 residues. CDR3 sequence: CASSKARSGARAQYF. CDR3 in DNA: TGTGCCAGCAGCAAAGCGCGGTCAGGGGCCCGTGCGCAGTATTTT.

There are many counts of this clone. The chain carries TRBV5-4 and TRBJ1-2; 8 bases match TRBD1. Germline loops: CDR1 SGHNT, CDR2 YYREEE (reference sequence). The CDR3 contains 13 residues. V was pared by 3 bases and J by 10 bases, with 8 bases of the junction left unmatched. The DNA for the CDR3 is TGTGCCAGCAGCTACGGACAGGGTGTAGCCTACACCTTC. It is translated as CASSYGQGVAYTF. The entire variable domain, with the rest obtained from reference TRBV5-4 and TRBJ1-2, is as follows: ETGVTQSPTHLIKTRGQQVTLRCSSQSGHNTVSWYQQALGQGPQFIFQYYREEENGRGNFPPRFSGLQFPNYSSELNVNALELDDSALYLCASSYGQGVAYTFGSGTRLTVV.

The V gene is TRBV27, the J gene TRBJ1-1; the match to TRBD1 covers 8 bases. The V and J ends lost 5 bases and 3 bases, in that order; junction bases with no gene match: 20. This CDR3 spans 19 amino acids. Per the germline V gene, CDR1 is MNHEY and CDR2 is SMNVEV (reference sequence). The CDR3: CASSALPPTGVVVDTEAFF. Written as DNA, the CDR3 is TGTGCCAGCAGTGCCCTTCCACCGACAGGGGTTGTTGTAGACACTGAAGCTTTCTTT.

This chain connects TRBV27 to TRBJ2-3, with 13 bases identical to TRBD2. CDR3 size: 16 residues. Germline V gene lookup returns CDR1 MNHEY and CDR2 SMNVEV (reference sequence). The V and J ends lost 8 bases and 1 base, in that order; junction bases with no gene match: 6. The CDR3 loop reads CASSLAGGPGTDTQYF. CDR3 sequence (DNA): TGTGCCAGCTCACTAGCGGGAGGGCCTGGCACAGATACGCAGTATTTT.

This chain connects TRBV9 to TRBJ2-1, with D possibly TRBD2 on 6 matching bases. This CDR3 contains 15 residues. V lost 4 bases to trimming and J lost 2 bases, with 13 bases between them. Germline assignment: CDR1 SGDLS and CDR2 YYNGEE. CDR3 in DNA: TGTGCCAGCAGCCCGTCGGGGGACCCCTACAATGAGCAGTTCTTC. Translated, it gives CASSPSGDPYNEQFF.

CDR3: CAISPLTGNNSPLHF. CDR3 bases: TGTGCCATCAGTCCTCTTACAGGGAACAATTCACCCCTCCACTTT. The rearrangement joins TRBV10-3 to TRBJ1-6; possibly TRBD1 for D (6 bases). The CDR3 spans 15 residues. Per germline, CDR1 ENHRY and CDR2 SYGVKD. V lost 5 bases and J 7 bases, leaving 15 bases between the germline ends.

The chain uses TRBV9 and TRBJ1-2; D gene unclear. The CDR3 is 12 residues long. Trimming pared 2 bases from V and 4 bases from J, leaving 6 bases between. Germline V gives CDR1 SGDLS, CDR2 YYNGEE. The CDR3 DNA reads as TGTGCCAGCAGCGTGACTGCCTATGGCTACACCTTC. This translates into CASSVTAYGYTF.

The chain joins TRBV3-1 (or the pseudogene TRBV3-2) to TRBJ1-2; 9 bases align to TRBD1. The CDR3 loop spans 14 amino acids. CDR1 is LGHDT, CDR2 YNNKEL, per germline (reference sequence). The junction had 12 bases not matched to a gene; V was cut back by 8 bases and J by 8 bases. In nucleotides, the CDR3 is TGTGCCAGCGTACTAACAGGGGGCCCGAGGGGCTACACCTTC. The encoded protein is CASVLTGGPRGYTF.

The V and J genes are TRBV27 and TRBJ2-7; perhaps TRBD1 as D (6 bases). This CDR3 is built from 14 residues. Germline CDR1 MNHEY, CDR2 SMNVEV (reference sequence). V was cut by 7 bases and J by 3 bases, with 16 bases left in between. The CDR3: CASTPRTALYEQYF. The DNA of the CDR3 is TGTGCCAGCACCCCAAGGACAGCGCTCTACGAGCAGTACTTC.

This rearrangement joins TRBV18 to TRBJ2-5; the D is unclear. This CDR3 spans 12 amino acids. The germline gives CDR1 KGHSH, CDR2 LQKENI. V shed 4 bases and J shed 5 bases, with 8 bases lying between them. This CDR3 reads CASSRTRETQYF. CDR3 DNA: TGTGCCAGCTCACGCACCAGGGAGACCCAGTACTTC.

The chain combines TRBV10-3 with TRBJ2-6; 8 nucleotides align to TRBD1. With V trimmed by 8 bases and J by 2 bases, 8 bases remained unmatched. Germline CDR1 is ENHRY and CDR2 is SYGVKD. The CDR3 consists of 16 residues. The CDR3 here is CAISGQGVAGANVLTF. The DNA of the CDR3 is TGTGCCATCTCTGGACAGGGAGTAGCTGGGGCCAACGTCCTGACTTTC.

V is TRBV5-4 and J is TRBJ2-1; 8 bases align to TRBD2. J gave up 5 bases and V 5 bases, and 12 bases lay outside the gene matches. Germline V lookup: CDR1 SGHNT, CDR2 YYREEE (reference sequence). This CDR3 is built from 16 residues. In DNA form, the CDR3 reads TGTGCCAGCAGTCCGGGGGGGGCAGGGCCCCACAATGAGCAGTTCTTC. It is translated as CASSPGGAGPHNEQFF.

The chain combines TRBV10-3 with TRBJ2-5, with a tentative D call TRBD2 (5 bases). Germline-derived CDR1 and CDR2 are ENHRY and SYGVKD. CDR3 length equals 14 residues. Trimming removed 3 bases from V and 3 bases from J, with 11 bases in between. CDR3 residues: CAISDPNGEETQYF. The CDR3 DNA sequence: TGTGCCATCAGTGACCCTAACGGGGAAGAGACCCAGTACTTC.

This clone occurred once. CDR3 protein: CSLWDRASYNEQFF. CDR3 in DNA: TGCAGCTTGTGGGACAGGGCCTCCTACAATGAGCAGTTCTTC. The rearrangement joins TRBV29-1 to TRBJ2-1; 9 nucleotides match TRBD1. Germline-derived CDR1 and CDR2 are SQVTM and ANQGSEA. This CDR3 comprises 14 residues. V shed 8 bases, J shed 0 bases, and the junction held 5 bases outside the gene matches.

V usage is TRBV7-2 and J usage is TRBJ2-5, with 10 bases identical to TRBD1. The length of the CDR3 is 16 residues. Germline trimming cut 4 bases from V and 5 bases from J; bases unmatched to any gene: 10. Germline CDR1 SGHTA, CDR2 FQGNSA. This chain's CDR3 is CASSSTGGLVRETQYF. The CDR3 nucleotides read TGTGCCAGCAGCTCGACAGGGGGCTTGGTTAGGGAGACCCAGTACTTC.

The chain recombines TRBV4-3 with TRBJ2-2; weak D call: TRBD2 (6 bases). The CDR3 is 15 amino acids. Germline V gives CDR1 LGHNA, CDR2 YSLEER. The germline V and J ends were trimmed by 4 bases and 5 bases, with 14 bases remaining between them. CDR3 DNA sequence: TGCGCCAGCAGCCTGTCGCGAGGGAGGACCGGGGAGCTGTTTTTT. Amino acid sequence: CASSLSRGRTGELFF.

The rearrangement links TRBV20-1 to TRBJ2-7; 9 bases fit TRBD2. CDR1 and CDR2 (germline): DFQATT, SNEGSKA (reference sequence). V lost 3 bases and J lost 0; bases outside the gene matches: 6. This CDR3 region has 15 residues. As DNA, the CDR3 is TGCAGTGCTAGTTTAAGCGGGGGGAACTCCTACGAGCAGTACTTC. It encodes CSASLSGGNSYEQYF.

CDR3 coding DNA: TGTGCCAGTAGTATAGACGCAGGTTCTTATGGCTACACCTTC. Its protein is CASSIDAGSYGYTF. V gene TRBV19 combines with J gene TRBJ1-2; D ambiguous. Germline assignment: CDR1 LNHDA and CDR2 SQIVND (reference sequence). The V gene lost 0 bases and the J gene lost 5 bases, with 10 bases spanning the gap. The CDR3 totals 14 residues.

The rearrangement uses TRBV18 and TRBJ2-7; the match to TRBD1 covers 12 bases. V lost 6 bases, J lost 6 bases, and 12 bases stayed unmatched. Germline-derived CDR1 and CDR2 are KGHSH and LQKENI. The CDR3 contains 16 residues. The CDR3 DNA follows: TGTGCCAGCTCCCCCTTCGCCGGGACAGGGGGCCTCGAGCAGTACTTC. Residues: CASSPFAGTGGLEQYF. The full variable domain, rest sourced from reference TRBV18 and TRBJ2-7, is NAGVMQNPRHLVRRRGQEARLRCSPMKGHSHVYWYRQLPEEGLKFMVYLQKENIIDESGMPKERFSAEFPKEGPSILRIQQVVRGDSAAYFCASSPFAGTGGLEQYFGPGTRLTVT.

This clone appeared a few times. V is TRBV5-5 and J is TRBJ2-7; 15 bases are shared with TRBD2. The germline V gene encodes CDR1 SGHKS and CDR2 YYEKEE (reference sequence). Losses at the gene ends were 3 bases for V and 2 bases for J; bases not matched to a gene: 9. The CDR3 is 18 amino acids. CDR3 coding DNA: TGTGCCAGCAGCTCCGACAGGACTAGCGGGGGGGCCCCCTACGAGCAGTACTTC. Protein product: CASSSDRTSGGAPYEQYF. Based on the CDR3 plus reference TRBV5-5 and TRBJ2-7, the full variable domain is DAGVTQSPTHLIKTRGQQVTLRCSPISGHKSVSWYQQVLGQGPQFIFQYYEKEERGRGNFPDRFSARQFPNYSSELNVNALLLGDSALYLCASSSDRTSGGAPYEQYFGPGTRLTVT.

This chain joins TRBV19 and TRBJ2-7; the match to TRBD2 covers 13 bases. The junction had 8 bases not matched to a gene; V was cut back by 5 bases and J by 4 bases. The germline CDR1 and CDR2 sequences are LNHDA and SQIVND (reference sequence). This CDR3 region has 16 residues. In nucleotides, the CDR3 is TGTGCCAGTAGTCTTCGGACTAGCGGGGGTACTTACGAGCAGTACTTC. Translating gives CASSLRTSGGTYEQYF.

Written as DNA, the CDR3 is TGTGCCAGCGGCAATTTCCTAGGGACAGGGACACGTACTGAGCAGTTCTTC. Protein: CASGNFLGTGTRTEQFF. The chain is built from TRBV7-9 and TRBJ2-1, with 9 bases matching TRBD1. Unmatched junction bases numbered 20, after V lost 8 bases and J lost 9 bases. Per the germline V gene, CDR1 is SEHNR and CDR2 is FQNEAQ (reference sequence). CDR3 length: 17 amino acids.

The rearrangement uses TRBV11-2 and TRBJ2-1; unclear D gene. The CDR3 spans 11 residues. Germline CDR1 reads SGHAT; CDR2 reads FQNNGV. The ends were cut back, 2 bases at V and 6 bases at J, with 2 bases in the middle. The CDR3, as DNA: TGTGCCAGCAGCTTACGCAATGAGCAGTTCTTC. Its protein is CASSLRNEQFF. Full variable domain (remainder filled in from reference TRBV11-2 and TRBJ2-1): EAGVAQSPRYKIIEKRQSVAFWCNPISGHATLYWYQQILGQGPKLLIQFQNNGVVDDSQLPKDRFSAERLKGVDSTLKIQPAKLEDSAVYLCASSLRNEQFFGPGTRLTVL.

The chain uses TRBV5-4 and TRBJ2-7; 8 bases are a match to TRBD2. Per germline, CDR1 SGHNT and CDR2 YYREEE (reference sequence). V was pared by 2 bases and J by 0 bases, with 1 base of the junction left unmatched. This CDR3 comprises 14 residues. The chain's CDR3 is CASSFRGGSYEQYF. The CDR3 coding sequence is TGTGCCAGCAGCTTTCGGGGGGGCTCCTACGAGCAGTACTTC.

The chain links TRBV2 to TRBJ1-2; D may be TRBD1 (5 bases). Germline V gene data show CDR1 as SNHLY and CDR2 as FYNNEI. V lost 4 bases and J lost 8, with 14 bases in between. The CDR3 runs to 13 residues. The CDR3 spells CASSADSGTGYTF. For the CDR3, the DNA is TGTGCCAGCAGTGCTGACAGCGGGACGGGCTACACCTTC.

CDR3 residues: CASSVTGNYGYTF. DNA for the CDR3: TGTGCCAGCAGTGTTACAGGGAACTATGGCTACACCTTC. The chain combines TRBV6-4 with TRBJ1-2, with a possible D match to TRBD1 (6 bases). V dropped 4 bases and J dropped 2 bases, with 8 bases sitting between them. The CDR3 has 13 residues. Germline-derived CDR1 and CDR2 are MRHNA and SNTAGT.

The J gene is TRBJ1-3, the V gene TRBV5-1; D gene unclear. Germline V CDR1 and CDR2: SGHRS, YFSETQ. Trimming pared 0 bases from V and 1 base from J, leaving 8 bases between. The length of the CDR3 is 15 residues. The CDR3 DNA sequence: TGCGCCAGCAGCTTGGAGTCGGGTTCTGGAAACACCATATATTTT. Protein: CASSLESGSGNTIYF.

The chain uses TRBV20-1 and TRBJ1-4; D is uncertain. The CDR3 runs to 11 residues. Trimming stripped 5 bases from V and 9 bases from J, with 10 bases between. CDR1 is DFQATT, CDR2 SNEGSKA, per germline (reference sequence). The CDR3 nucleotides are TGCAGTGCTTGGGAGGGCCAAAAACTGTTTTTT. It translates to CSAWEGQKLFF.

This sequence joins TRBV5-1 and TRBJ2-4; TRBD1 matches 8 bases. V trimming: 2 bases; J trimming: 15 bases; junction bases outside the gene matches: 19. This CDR3 contains 16 residues. The V gene's germline CDR1 is SGHRS and CDR2 YFSETQ. CDR3 bases: TGCGCCAGCAGCTTCCCTACATCGACAGGGGAACCGGTGTGGTACTTC. It specifies CASSFPTSTGEPVWYF.

J is TRBJ1-2 and V is TRBV5-5; 9 nucleotides match TRBD1. Trimming removed 3 bases from V and 7 bases from J; junction bases left unmatched: 13. Germline loops: CDR1 SGHKS, CDR2 YYEKEE (reference sequence). This CDR3 region has 16 residues. The CDR3: CASSSPGQGQLGGYTF. In DNA form, the CDR3 reads TGTGCCAGCAGCTCCCCGGGACAGGGCCAGCTGGGTGGCTACACCTTC.

The chain couples TRBV28 to TRBJ1-2; 7 bases are shared with TRBD1. CDR1 MDHEN and CDR2 SYDVKM come from the germline V gene. With V trimmed by 5 bases and J by 7 bases, 10 bases remained unmatched. The CDR3 runs to 14 residues. Written as DNA, the CDR3 is TGTGCCAGCAGTCCCCCACAGGGGAACAGTGGCTACACCTTC. It is translated as CASSPPQGNSGYTF.